The rows below give T cell receptor beta chains drawn from one sample of a study of shared clonotypes between healthy human individuals. The data were produced by immunoSEQ multiplex PCR, yet TCRdb's version contains in-frame clones alone and is incomplete. The sample lists more than 1,200,000 clones; about 98.5% were seen once. The sample was naive CD4+ T cells sorted from blood. These TCRs come from a man in his thirties or forties in good health. Both conserved end residues are part of each CDR3. The order of the fields is J gene, clone size, D gene, V gene, CDR3 DNA, CDR3 protein. The D gene is left open where the match is weak. Clone size is given for some rows only: seen once, a few or many times, or a class if the clone is expanded.

TRBJ2-7 once TRBD1 TRBV28 TGTGCCAGCACCCCCACGACAGGGAATCTCTACGAGCAGTACTTC CASTPTTGNLYEQYF
TRBJ1-1 . TRBD1 TRBV5-1 TGCGCCAGCAGCTCGGGACAGGGAGGAGGCACTGAAGCTTTCTTT CASSSGQGGGTEAFF
TRBJ2-1 . TRBD2 TRBV6-1 TGTGCCAGCAGTGACGATTGGGTTAGCGGGAGACATGAGCAGTTCTTC CASSDDWVSGRHEQFF
TRBJ2-1 . . TRBV18 TGTGCCAGCTCACCTACCGGGCAGGGCCCCTACAATGAGCAGTTCTTC CASSPTGQGPYNEQFF
TRBJ1-4 . . TRBV14 TGTGCCAGCAGCAATAGGACCGGGGTCATTAATGAAAAACTGTTTTTT CASSNRTGVINEKLFF
TRBJ2-5 . . TRBV18 TGTGCCAGCTCCCAGGGCCTAAACCAAGAGACCCAGTACTTC CASSQGLNQETQYF
TRBJ1-1 . . TRBV7-9 TGTGCCAGCAGCCACCCCGGTCGGGGGACTGAAGCTTTCTTT CASSHPGRGTEAFF
TRBJ1-1 . . TRBV5-1 TGCGCCAGCAGCTTGGGCACCCAACTGAGCACTGAAGCTTTCTTT CASSLGTQLSTEAFF
TRBJ2-1 . TRBD2 TRBV7-2 TGTGCCAGCAGCTCGGGGGGAATAGTTTATGAGCAGTTCTTC CASSSGGIVYEQFF
TRBJ1-2 . . TRBV5-1 TGCGCCAGCAGCTTGCAAGGAAACTATGGCTACACCTTC CASSLQGNYGYTF
TRBJ2-3 once . TRBV2 TGTGCCAGCAGTGAAAGCCTAGCGCAGGGAGCAGATACGCAGTATTTT CASSESLAQGADTQYF
TRBJ2-1 . TRBD2 TRBV11-2 TGTGCCAGCAGCCCTTCTAGCGGGAGCTCCTACAATGAGCAGTTCTTC CASSPSSGSSYNEQFF
TRBJ2-7 . . TRBV28 TGTGCCACACGGGGGCCCAACCATGCGGACGAGCAGTACTTC CATRGPNHADEQYF
TRBJ2-7 . . TRBV2 TGTGCCAGCAGGGTCTCCTACGAGCAGTACTTC CASRVSYEQYF
TRBJ2-5 . . TRBV7-9 TGTGCCAGCAGCTTAAGTGGGGTAGGATGGGAGACCCAGTACTTC CASSLSGVGWETQYF
TRBJ2-1 . TRBD2 TRBV5-1 TGCGCCTCCAGCCAGCGGGAGGCTTACAATGAGCAGTTCTTC CASSQREAYNEQFF
TRBJ2-1 . . TRBV5-1 TGCGCCAGCAGCGCCACGGACAGCTCCTTATTCTCCTACAATGAGCAGTTCTTC CASSATDSSLFSYNEQFF
TRBJ2-7 . . TRBV2 TGTGCCAGCAGTGGCTACCGCGAGCAGTACTTC CASSGYREQYF
TRBJ1-2 . TRBD1 TRBV25-1 TGTGCCAGCAGTGAACCGAGACAGGGGGACTATGGCTACACCTTC CASSEPRQGDYGYTF
TRBJ2-7 . TRBD1 TRBV7-9 TGTGCCAGCAGCACCAGACAGGGGACATCCTACGAGCAGTACTTC CASSTRQGTSYEQYF
TRBJ2-1 once TRBD2 TRBV7-9 TGTGCCAGCAATAGCGGGAGGGCCCGGCCCTACAATGAGCAGTTCTTC CASNSGRARPYNEQFF
TRBJ2-7 . TRBD1 TRBV2 TGTGCCAGCAGTAGATCAGGGGGCGAGCAGTACTTC CASSRSGGEQYF
TRBJ1-2 . TRBD1 TRBV6-1 TGTGCCAGCGAGACAGGGGGCGCCTATGGCTACACCTTC CASETGGAYGYTF
TRBJ2-7 . . TRBV2 TGTGCCAGCAGGGCATCACAAGTCTACGAGCAGTACTTC CASRASQVYEQYF
TRBJ2-1 . TRBD2 TRBV4-3 TGCGCCAGCAGCCCGTCATATAGCGGGAGCTGCTTCTTC CASSPSYSGSCFF
TRBJ1-5 once . TRBV7-2 TGTGCCAGCAGCTTATGGGTATCTCAGCCCCAGCATTTT CASSLWVSQPQHF
TRBJ2-3 . . TRBV9 TGTGCCAGCAGCGTAGTAGGAGCGGATACGCAGTATTTT CASSVVGADTQYF
TRBJ1-1 . . TRBV27 TGTGCCAGCAGTTTTCAACTTGGGGGGCCGAACACTGAAGCTTTCTTT CASSFQLGGPNTEAFF
TRBJ2-4 . . TRBV5-3 TGTGCCAGAAGACCCCAACAGGGTGAAAACATTCAGTACTTC CARRPQQGENIQYF
TRBJ1-1 . . TRBV5-4 TGTGCCAGCAGCTTGGGCTCCGGCCACCTGGGCACTGAAGCTTTCTTT CASSLGSGHLGTEAFF
TRBJ2-7 . . TRBV9 TGTGCCAGCAGCCCCATCCTCAGCGCGGGCAGGGCCTACGAGCAGTACTTC CASSPILSAGRAYEQYF
TRBJ1-5 . . TRBV6-1 TGTGCCAGCGGAAACAGCCGCAATCAGCCCCAGCATTTT CASGNSRNQPQHF
TRBJ1-5 . . TRBV4-1 TGCGCCAGCAGCCACAGGGACGGCATAAGGGTCGGTCAGCCCCAGCATTTT CASSHRDGIRVGQPQHF
TRBJ2-7 . . TRBV7-7 TGTGCCAGCATCCACCCCTCGGGGGCCTACGAGCAGTACTTC CASIHPSGAYEQYF
TRBJ1-5 once . TRBV28 TGTGCCAGCAGTCCCCTCGCTCAGCCCCAGCATTTT CASSPLAQPQHF
TRBJ1-5 . TRBD1 TRBV19 TGTGCCACCGCGACGACAGGGATCACGGGCAATCAGCCCCAGCATTTT CATATTGITGNQPQHF
TRBJ2-1 . . TRBV11-2 TGTGCCAGCAGCTTATCAGGCTACATCAATGAGCAGTTCTTC CASSLSGYINEQFF
TRBJ2-1 once TRBD2 TRBV2 TGTGCCAGCACACTAGCGGAATACAATGAGCAGTTCTTC CASTLAEYNEQFF
TRBJ2-7 . . TRBV18 TGTGCCAGCTCACCAGGGGCAGGAAATTCCTACGAGCAGTACTTC CASSPGAGNSYEQYF
TRBJ1-2 once TRBD1 TRBV7-6 TGTGCCAGCAGCCCTTCGGGCAGGGGGAACTATGGCTACACCTTC CASSPSGRGNYGYTF
TRBJ2-1 . . TRBV7-9 TGTGCCAGCAGCTTACGGTCGTCGTACTCCTACAATGAGCAGTTCTTC CASSLRSSYSYNEQFF
TRBJ1-1 once TRBD1 TRBV9 TGTGCCAGCAGCGTCACGGGACAGGGGAACACTGAAGCTTTCTTT CASSVTGQGNTEAFF
TRBJ2-2 once TRBD2 TRBV18 TGTGCCAGCTCACCAGGACCTCGACTAGCGGGAGGGCCCGGGGAGCTGTTTTTT CASSPGPRLAGGPGELFF
TRBJ1-1 . . TRBV10-3 TGTGCCATCAGTGATGTCAGGGAGGCTGAAGCTTTCTTT CAISDVREAEAFF
TRBJ2-1 . TRBD2 TRBV7-9 TGTGCCAGCAGCTTAGCAGGGACTAGCGGGAGGCGCTACAATGAGCAGTTCTTC CASSLAGTSGRRYNEQFF
TRBJ1-1 . . TRBV5-1 TGCGCCAGCAGCTTGGCCCCAGGGTGGGACACTGAAGCTTTCTTT CASSLAPGWDTEAFF
TRBJ2-6 . . TRBV10-3 TGTGCCATCAGTTTCTCAGGGACGGCTGGGGCCAACGTCCTGACTTTC CAISFSGTAGANVLTF
TRBJ2-2 . TRBD1 TRBV19 TGTGCCAGTAGTACCTCCGACGGGACAGGGTTTGTCACCGGGGAGCTGTTTTTT CASSTSDGTGFVTGELFF
TRBJ2-7 . TRBD1 TRBV5-1 TGCGCCAGCAGCACACAGGGGAAGTCCTACGAGCAGTACTTC CASSTQGKSYEQYF
TRBJ2-1 . TRBD1 TRBV4-3 TGCGCCAGCAGCCGAGGACAGGGAAGTTGGAATGAGCAGTTCTTC CASSRGQGSWNEQFF
TRBJ2-2 . . TRBV11-3 TGTGCCAGCAGCCCAGGGATCACCGGGGAGCTGTTTTTT CASSPGITGELFF
TRBJ2-5 . . TRBV15 TGTGCCACCAGCAGAGGGATGAGGGAGACCCAGTACTTC CATSRGMRETQYF
TRBJ1-2 . . TRBV28 TGTGCCAGCAGTTCGCCAGGGTGGGCATATGGCTACACCTTC CASSSPGWAYGYTF